One and the same sample provided the 25 T cell receptor beta chains below, sequenced in a study of human T cells and chemical hapten exposure. The study's library attached unique molecular identifiers to single cDNA molecules. TCRdb reprocessed the reads via MiXCR and lists one record per CDR3 protein. In the table there are 100,000 to 150,000 distinct CDR3 sequences, 8% to 9.5% of which are singletons. Total RNA was isolated from unfractionated whole blood. Sequencing input: whole blood. Receptors originate from a human donor in good health. Some clones in this sample may be carry-over from other donors' samples.

This clonotype turned up a few times. The chain combines TRBV5-1 with TRBJ1-1; D not certain. V shed 0 bases and J shed 6 bases, with 9 bases lying between them. Germline V gives CDR1 SGHRS, CDR2 YFSETQ. The CDR3 totals 13 residues. The DNA of the CDR3 is TGCGCCAGCAGCTTGGAGAATGGGGCTGAAGCTTTCTTT. Translating gives CASSLENGAEAFF.

This clonotype was seen a handful of times. The genes are TRBV5-1 and TRBJ1-1; no clear D. The CDR3 is 15 amino acids. CDR1 and CDR2 from the germline V gene are SGHRS and YFSETQ. Trimming cost V 0 bases and J 1 base, with 10 bases left between them. In nucleotides, the CDR3 is TGCGCCAGCAGCTTGGGTCACGGAAAGAACACTGAAGCTTTCTTT. Encoded protein: CASSLGHGKNTEAFF. Combining the CDR3 with reference TRBV5-1 and TRBJ1-1 gives the whole variable domain KAGVTQTPRYLIKTRGQQVTLSCSPISGHRSVSWYQQTPGQGLQFLFEYFSETQRNKGNFPGRFSGRQFSNSRSEMNVSTLELGDSALYLCASSLGHGKNTEAFFGQGTRLTVV.

This clonotype was seen many times. This chain joins TRBV5-1 and TRBJ1-1; D is ambiguous. CDR1 is SGHRS and CDR2 is YFSETQ in the germline V gene. Trimming removed 3 bases at V and 4 bases at J, with 10 bases between. The length of the CDR3 is 13 residues. CDR3 sequence reads: CASSWGTITEAFF. The CDR3 bases are TGCGCCAGCAGCTGGGGAACGATCACTGAAGCTTTCTTT.

In this sample, this clonotype turned up many times. V gene TRBV12-2 combines with J gene TRBJ2-3; the table's D call, TRBD1, was not checked against the DNA. TRBV12-2 is termed a pseudogene. This CDR3 has 17 residues. This CDR3 is CASRSFDWGRATDTQYF. The CDR3 coding sequence is TGTGCAAGTCGCTCTTTTGACTGGGGCAGGGCAACAGATACGCAGTATTTT.

The rearrangement links TRBV6-5 to TRBJ2-3, with TRBD2 as a possible D gene (6 bases). The CDR3 spans 14 residues. Germline V gene lookup returns CDR1 MNHEY and CDR2 SVGAGI. Trimming cost V 5 bases and J 6 bases, with 15 bases left between them. CDR3 coding DNA: TGTGCCAGCAGTGTAACGGGGGAGGCGGATACGCAGTATTTT. It yields the protein CASSVTGEADTQYF.

The chain employs TRBV27 and TRBJ2-7, with D maybe TRBD1 (5 bases). CDR3 length equals 14 residues. The V and J ends lost 6 bases and 0 bases respectively, with 12 bases between them. Germline lookup yields CDR1 MNHEY and CDR2 SMNVEV (reference sequence). CDR3 residues: CASRGPGYSYEQYF. For the CDR3, the DNA is TGTGCCAGCAGAGGTCCAGGGTACTCCTACGAGCAGTACTTC.

In this sample, this clonotype turned up many times. This sequence joins TRBV7-3 and TRBJ1-6, with 8 bases identical to TRBD1. With 4 bases clipped from V and 7 bases from J, the junction kept 3 bases outside the gene matches. The CDR3 contains 14 residues. Germline CDR1 is SGHTA and CDR2 is FQGTGA. The CDR3 DNA is TGTGCCAGCAGCTCTGGACAGGGCAATTCACCCCTCCACTTT. Translated, it gives CASSSGQGNSPLHF. The whole variable domain, remainder taken from reference TRBV7-3 and TRBJ1-6, is GAGVSQTPSNKVTEKGKYVELRCDPISGHTALYWYRQSLGQGPEFLIYFQGTGAADDSGLPNDRFFAVRPEGSVSTLKIQRTERGDSAVYLCASSSGQGNSPLHFGNGTRLTVT.

The chain employs TRBV12-3 or TRBV12-4 and TRBJ1-2; D is unclear. V lost 6 bases to trimming and J lost 8 bases, with 16 bases between them. The CDR3 is 13 amino acids. CDR3 sequence (DNA): TGTGCCAGCAGCCCCCCAGGTGAACCGGGCTACACCTTC. Translated: CASSPPGEPGYTF.

This clonotype was seen repeatedly, ten times or more. The V gene is TRBV11-2, the J gene TRBJ1-1, with a tentative D call TRBD1 (6 bases). Trimming took off 0 bases at V and 1 base at J, with 9 bases between the two ends. This CDR3 spans 15 amino acids. The germline V gene has CDR1 SGHAT and CDR2 FQNNGV. The CDR3 sequence: CASSLERTANTEAFF. The CDR3 DNA sequence: TGTGCCAGCAGCTTAGAACGGACAGCGAACACTGAAGCTTTCTTT. The variable domain in full, with the rest retrieved from reference TRBV11-2 and TRBJ1-1, is EAGVAQSPRYKIIEKRQSVAFWCNPISGHATLYWYQQILGQGPKLLIQFQNNGVVDDSQLPKDRFSAERLKGVDSTLKIQPAKLEDSAVYLCASSLERTANTEAFFGQGTRLTVV.

This chain connects TRBV10-3 to TRBJ2-7; TRBD1 aligns across 7 bases. V trimming: 3 bases; J trimming: 2 bases; junction bases outside the gene matches: 4. This CDR3 has 14 amino acids. Germline V CDR1 and CDR2: ENHRY, SYGVKD. The CDR3 DNA follows: TGTGCCATCAGTGACCCAGGGGGACCCTACGAGCAGTACTTC. Its protein is CAISDPGGPYEQYF.

There are many counts of this clonotype. The chain carries TRBV7-2 and TRBJ1-1; D ambiguous. From germline, CDR1 is SGHTA and CDR2 FQGNSA. Trimming stripped 5 bases from V and 3 bases from J, with 7 bases between. The CDR3 spans 12 residues. The CDR3 sequence is CASSPRHTEAFF. CDR3 nucleotides: TGTGCCAGCAGCCCCAGACACACTGAAGCTTTCTTT. Based on the CDR3 plus reference TRBV7-2 and TRBJ1-1, the full variable domain is GAGVSQSPSNKVTEKGKDVELRCDPISGHTALYWYRQSLGQGLEFLIYFQGNSAPDKSGLPSDRFSAERTGGSVSTLTIQRTQQEDSAVYLCASSPRHTEAFFGQGTRLTVV.

The chain uses TRBV15 and TRBJ2-7; 11 bases are shared with TRBD2. Germline trimming cut 2 bases from V and 2 bases from J; bases unmatched to any gene: 5. The germline V gene has CDR1 LNHNV and CDR2 YYDKDF (reference sequence). The CDR3 totals 16 residues. The CDR3 sequence is CATSRTGTSGTYEQYF. Written as DNA, the CDR3 is TGTGCCACCAGCAGAACCGGGACTAGCGGAACCTACGAGCAGTACTTC. Together with reference TRBV15 and TRBJ2-7, the CDR3 gives the full variable domain: DAMVIQNPRYQVTQFGKPVTLSCSQTLNHNVMYWYQQKSSQAPKLLFHYYDKDFNNEADTPDNFQSRRPNTSFCFLDIRSPGLGDTAMYLCATSRTGTSGTYEQYFGPGTRLTVT.

As DNA, the CDR3 is TGTGCTAGTGGTTTCCTACTTACGGGGGGGCCCAGGACCCCTGTACAGAGGGAGCTGTTTTTT. It specifies CASGFLLTGGPRTPVQRELFF. The rearrangement uses TRBV12-5 and TRBJ2-2; 8 positions agree with TRBD2. Trimming took 3 bases from V and 9 from J; bases not matched to a gene: 27. Germline loops: CDR1 LGHNT, CDR2 FRNRAP. The CDR3 consists of 21 residues.

In this sample, this clonotype turned up many times. The J gene is TRBJ2-7, the V gene TRBV7-9; 7 nucleotides match TRBD1. Germline CDR1 is SEHNR and CDR2 is FQNEAQ (reference sequence). There are 14 residues in the CDR3. The V gene end was trimmed by 3 bases and the J gene end by 0 bases; junction bases not matched to a gene: 2. The CDR3 bases are TGTGCCAGCAGCTTCACAGGGGACTCCTACGAGCAGTACTTC. Residues: CASSFTGDSYEQYF.

The chain employs TRBV7-9 and TRBJ2-1, with 9 nucleotides matching TRBD2. This CDR3 comprises 16 residues. Trimming removed 5 bases from V and 0 bases from J; junction bases left unmatched: 5. Germline V gives CDR1 SEHNR, CDR2 FQNEAQ (reference sequence). CDR3 sequence: CASSTLAGLSYNEQFF. The CDR3 bases are TGTGCCAGCAGCACCCTAGCGGGGCTCTCCTACAATGAGCAGTTCTTC.

In this sample, this clonotype turned up many times. The rearrangement links TRBV7-6 to TRBJ2-1; D uncertain. The CDR3 loop spans 15 amino acids. The V and J ends lost 3 bases and 1 base respectively, with 10 bases between them. In germline, CDR1 is SGHVS, CDR2 FNYEAQ. CDR3 loop: CASSFRTDSYNEQFF. In DNA form, the CDR3 reads TGTGCCAGCAGCTTTCGGACCGATTCCTACAATGAGCAGTTCTTC.

The sample holds a few counts of this clonotype. This chain links TRBV6-5 with TRBJ1-5; possible D gene TRBD1, 5 bases. Trimming removed 4 bases from V and 9 bases from J, with 16 bases in between. Germline V lookup: CDR1 MNHEY, CDR2 SVGAGI. The CDR3 loop spans 14 amino acids. The CDR3 reads CASSSQGLAGPQHF. The DNA of the CDR3 is TGTGCCAGCAGTTCCCAGGGCCTCGCGGGGCCCCAGCATTTT.

The J gene is TRBJ2-7, the V gene TRBV6-1, with 8 bases fitting TRBD1. This CDR3 has 15 amino acids. CDR1 and CDR2 (germline): MNHNS, SASEGT. J lost 3 bases, V lost 6 bases, and 10 bases had no gene match. CDR3 DNA: TGTGCCAGCAGCGAATATGGACAGGGTAACTACGAGCAGTACTTC. Its protein product is CASSEYGQGNYEQYF.

This clonotype was seen ten or more times. The J gene is TRBJ2-7, the V gene TRBV18; D gene ambiguous. Trimming pared 2 bases from V and 5 bases from J, leaving 10 bases between. Germline-derived CDR1 and CDR2 are KGHSH and LQKENI. The CDR3 has 13 amino acids. CDR3 sequence reads: CASSPGESHEQYF. CDR3 bases: TGTGCCAGCTCACCAGGGGAAAGCCACGAGCAGTACTTC.

As regards this clonotype: A much larger clone differs from this one at a single base, so this may be a read error. The chain is built from TRBV27 and TRBJ1-2, with TRBD1 matching over 7 bases. Looked up from germline, CDR1 is MNHEY and CDR2 is SMNVEV (reference sequence). The CDR3 runs to 14 residues. In nucleotides, the CDR3 is TGTGCCAGCACCTCGACAGGGTCCGGCTATTGCTACACCTTC. It specifies CASTSTGSGYCYTF.

In its sample, this clonotype was seen many times. CDR3 sequence (DNA): TGCGCCAGCAGCGCGGGGGCAACTAATGAAAAACTGTTTTTT. Its protein is CASSAGATNEKLFF. The chain recombines TRBV4-1 with TRBJ1-4; D is perhaps TRBD1 (5 bases). In germline, CDR1 is MGHRA, CDR2 YSYEKL. The CDR3 sequence is 14 residues long. The V and J ends lost 5 bases and 0 bases respectively, with 7 bases between them.

This clonotype was picked up a small number of times. The V and J genes are TRBV3-1 and TRBJ1-2, with 8 bases aligning to TRBD1. V shed 1 base, J shed 6 bases, and the junction held 4 bases outside the gene matches. The CDR3 covers 14 residues. Germline V CDR1 and CDR2: LGHDT, YNNKEL (reference sequence). The CDR3 loop is CASSQGTGNNGYTF. The CDR3, as DNA: TGTGCCAGCAGCCAAGGGACAGGGAATAATGGCTACACCTTC.

This clonotype has only a few counts. This chain links TRBV6-5 with TRBJ2-5; D uncertain. CDR1 is MNHEY, CDR2 SVGAGI, per germline. The germline V and J ends were trimmed by 0 bases and 0 bases, with 8 bases remaining between them. The CDR3 contains 15 residues. CDR3 nucleotide sequence: TGTGCCAGCAGTTACTCGACTGGGAACCAAGAGACCCAGTACTTC. Translating it yields CASSYSTGNQETQYF.

The chain uses TRBV11-1 and TRBJ2-2; 9 bases fit TRBD1. J lost 3 bases, V lost 5 bases, and 7 bases had no gene match. CDR1 and CDR2 from the germline V gene are SGHAT and FQDESV (reference sequence). CDR3 size: 16 residues. The CDR3 sequence is CASSIYRGRDTGELFF. In DNA form, the CDR3 reads TGTGCCAGCAGCATATACAGGGGGCGCGACACCGGGGAGCTGTTTTTT.

This clonotype came up a few times. The rearrangement uses TRBV5-4 and TRBJ1-4; no clear D. V was trimmed by 4 bases and J by 6 bases, leaving 19 bases between them. The CDR3 sequence is 16 residues long. In germline, CDR1 is SGHNT, CDR2 YYREEE (reference sequence). CDR3 amino acids: CASSLGPYGRDEKLFF. CDR3 nucleotide sequence: TGTGCCAGCAGCCTGGGCCCATACGGCCGGGATGAAAAACTGTTTTTT.